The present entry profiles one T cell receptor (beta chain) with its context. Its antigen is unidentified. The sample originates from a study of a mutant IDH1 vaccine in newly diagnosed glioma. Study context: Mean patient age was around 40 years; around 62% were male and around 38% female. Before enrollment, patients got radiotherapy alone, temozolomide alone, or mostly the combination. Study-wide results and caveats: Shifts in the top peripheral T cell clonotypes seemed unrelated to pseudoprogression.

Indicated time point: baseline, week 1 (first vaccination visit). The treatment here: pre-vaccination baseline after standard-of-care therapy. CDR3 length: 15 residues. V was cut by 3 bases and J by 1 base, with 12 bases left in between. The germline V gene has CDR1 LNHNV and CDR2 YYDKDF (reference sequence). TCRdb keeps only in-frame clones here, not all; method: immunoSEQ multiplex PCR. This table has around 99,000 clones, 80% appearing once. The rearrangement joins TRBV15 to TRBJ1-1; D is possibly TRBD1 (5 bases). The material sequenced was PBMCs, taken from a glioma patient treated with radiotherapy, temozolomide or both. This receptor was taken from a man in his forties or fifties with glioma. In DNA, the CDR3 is TGTGCCACCAGCAGCTGGGGGAGCACGAACACTGAAGCTTTCTTT. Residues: CATSSWGSTNTEAFF. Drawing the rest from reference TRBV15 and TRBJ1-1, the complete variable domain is DAMVIQNPRYQVTQFGKPVTLSCSQTLNHNVMYWYQQKSSQAPKLLFHYYDKDFNNEADTPDNFQSRRPNTSFCFLDIRSPGLGDTAMYLCATSSWGSTNTEAFFGQGTRLTVV.